A single sample gave rise to the 24 T cell receptor beta chains below, sequenced in a study of cytomegalovirus exposure and HLA in healthy donors. The study ran its PCR with 60 Vbeta and 13 Jbeta primers. Libraries were prepared by immunoSEQ multiplex PCR; TCRdb keeps only in-frame clonotypes and omits some of them. The table lists over 150,000 clones, 65% to 80% of them singletons. The specimen sequenced was PBMCs. The source is a man between 18 and 29 years old in good health and CMV-seronegative.

This CDR3 reads CASSLTSYQETQYF. The CDR3 coding sequence is TGCGCCAGCAGCCTGACTTCTTACCAAGAGACCCAGTACTTC. V is TRBV5-1 and J is TRBJ2-5; no clear D gene. CDR1 and CDR2 (germline): SGHRS, YFSETQ. The CDR3 runs to 14 residues. V lost 4 bases to trimming and J lost 0 bases, with 10 bases between them.

CDR3 protein: CASSPGQGAGGELFF. CDR3 DNA sequence: TGCGCCAGCAGCCCCGGACAGGGGGCGGGCGGGGAGCTGTTTTTT. The chain has TRBV5-1 and TRBJ2-2, with 11 bases lining up with TRBD1. V shed 4 bases, J shed 7 bases, and the junction held 6 bases outside the gene matches. Germline V gene data show CDR1 as SGHRS and CDR2 as YFSETQ. CDR3 length equals 15 residues.

The chain uses TRBV5-4 and TRBJ2-7, with D tentatively TRBD1 (5 bases). The germline CDR1 and CDR2 sequences are SGHNT and YYREEE (reference sequence). There are 11 residues in the CDR3. The V end lost 5 bases, the J end lost 6 bases, and 9 bases lay between the germline ends. CDR3 DNA sequence: TGTGCCAGCAGTCAGGGCCTCGAGCAGTACGTC. It yields the protein CASSQGLEQYV.

This clone came up a few times. The gene calls are TRBV6-5 and TRBJ1-6; D remains ambiguous. The V end was cut by 2 bases, the J end by 12 bases, with 14 bases between. Germline loops: CDR1 MNHEY, CDR2 SVGAGI. This CDR3 has 14 residues. CDR3 DNA sequence: TGTGCCAGCAGTTACGAGATGGGAGGACGACCCCTCCACTTT. This sequence encodes CASSYEMGGRPLHF.

The chain combines TRBV6-5 with TRBJ2-2; 8 nucleotides match TRBD1. V was clipped by 5 bases and J by 10 bases; unmatched bases: 6. There are 13 residues in the CDR3. Germline V gene sequence: CDR1 MNHEY, CDR2 SVGAGI. The CDR3 sequence is CASSRQGSVELFF. The CDR3 DNA sequence: TGTGCCAGCAGTCGACAGGGGTCGGTGGAGCTGTTTTTT.

The V call is TRBV7-6, the J call TRBJ2-1; 7 bases are shared with TRBD2. The V gene's germline CDR1 is SGHVS and CDR2 FNYEAQ. The CDR3 length is 14 residues. Trimming removed 2 bases from V and 7 bases from J; junction bases left unmatched: 5. CDR3 amino acids: CASSLSGDLNEQFF. CDR3 nucleotide sequence: TGTGCCAGCAGCTTAAGCGGGGATTTAAATGAGCAGTTCTTC.

This clone appeared a few times. The chain recombines TRBV28 with TRBJ1-1, with 12 bases aligning to TRBD1. This CDR3 is 17 amino acids long. Trimming at V came to 6 bases and at J to 1 base, leaving 9 bases not matched to a gene. CDR1 is MDHEN, CDR2 SYDVKM, per germline. The chain's CDR3 is CASSLPGTGGANTEAFF. CDR3 in DNA: TGTGCCAGCAGCCTTCCCGGGACAGGGGGCGCGAACACTGAAGCTTTCTTT.

This clone was found once. The V and J genes are TRBV6-5 and TRBJ2-1; 7 bases agree with TRBD2. The germline gives CDR1 MNHEY, CDR2 SVGAGI. The CDR3 extends over 16 amino acids. Trimming removed 0 bases from V and 0 bases from J; junction bases left unmatched: 2. The CDR3 sequence: CASSYSAGDSYNEQFF. CDR3 nucleotides: TGTGCCAGCAGTTACTCGGCGGGGGACTCCTACAATGAGCAGTTCTTC.

The chain is built from TRBV14 and TRBJ1-6; D is perhaps TRBD1 (6 bases). Trimming removed 1 base at V and 7 bases at J, with 14 bases between. Germline V lookup: CDR1 SGHDN, CDR2 FVKESK. CDR3 length: 16 amino acids. Here the CDR3 DNA reads TGTGCCAGCAGCCAAGTTCTTACAGGGTTCAATTCACCCCTCCACTTT. Encoded protein: CASSQVLTGFNSPLHF.

The V and J genes are TRBV6-4 and TRBJ1-6; D unclear. This CDR3 comprises 10 residues. Trimming took 7 bases from V and 10 from J, leaving 5 bases between them. Germline CDR1 is MRHNA and CDR2 is SNTAGT. This chain's CDR3 is CASIRSPLHF. The CDR3 DNA follows: TGTGCCAGCATACGGTCACCCCTCCACTTT.

This clone was seen once. The J gene is TRBJ1-2, the V gene TRBV6-5, with a possible D match to TRBD1 (5 bases). Germline lookup yields CDR1 MNHEY and CDR2 SVGAGI. The germline V and J ends were trimmed by 5 bases and 6 bases, with 10 bases remaining between them. CDR3 length equals 12 residues. The CDR3 DNA is TGTGCCAGCAGTAGGGGTCTGGATGGCTACACCTTC. Protein: CASSRGLDGYTF.

This clone was found once. The chain couples TRBV4-3 to TRBJ2-7; a possible D gene is TRBD2 (7 bases). The CDR3 is made up of 15 amino acids. Trimming stripped 0 bases from V and 7 bases from J, with 16 bases between. CDR1 and CDR2 from the germline V gene are LGHNA and YSLEER. The CDR3 region has the DNA TGCGCCAGCAGCCAAGAGCGGGGGCCAAGCTGGGAGCAGTACTTC. It specifies CASSQERGPSWEQYF.

V usage is TRBV29-1 and J usage is TRBJ2-2; TRBD1 matches 8 bases. The CDR3 covers 15 residues. Germline V CDR1 and CDR2: SQVTM, ANQGSEA. V dropped 6 bases and J dropped 7; count of bases not matched to a gene: 13. CDR3 sequence reads: CSVGSRDRSLGELFF. CDR3 sequence (DNA): TGCAGCGTAGGGTCCCGGGACAGGTCTCTCGGGGAGCTGTTTTTT.

The CDR3 here is CASSPGDGYTF. The CDR3 DNA reads as TGCGCCAGCAGCCCAGGGGATGGCTACACCTTC. V and J are TRBV5-1 and TRBJ1-2; a possible D gene is TRBD1 (6 bases). Germline V gene data show CDR1 as SGHRS and CDR2 as YFSETQ. The CDR3 spans 11 residues. V was clipped by 4 bases and J by 6 bases, with 7 bases between them.

CDR3 loop: CASQGTDTQYF. The CDR3 nucleotides read TGTGCCAGCCAGGGGACAGATACGCAGTATTTT. This chain uses TRBV27 with TRBJ2-3; TRBD1 might be the D (6 bases). Looked up from germline, CDR1 is MNHEY and CDR2 is SMNVEV (reference sequence). V gave up 8 bases and J gave up 3 bases, with 6 bases separating them. CDR3 length: 11 amino acids.

The J gene is TRBJ1-1, the V gene TRBV11-1; D remains ambiguous. This CDR3 is 16 amino acids long. The V and J ends lost 5 bases and 0 bases respectively, with 16 bases between them. Germline V lookup: CDR1 SGHAT, CDR2 FQDESV (reference sequence). CDR3: CASSEDFEGMNTEAFF. The DNA for the CDR3 is TGTGCCAGCAGCGAGGATTTTGAGGGCATGAACACTGAAGCTTTCTTT.

The chain is built from TRBV29-1 and TRBJ1-3, with no clear D. CDR1 and CDR2 from the germline V gene are SQVTM and ANQGSEA. This CDR3 spans 13 amino acids. The V gene lost 1 base and the J gene lost 3 bases, with 7 bases spanning the gap. The CDR3 bases are TGCAGCGTTGAAGGAGGCAGTGGAAACACCATATATTTT. Protein product: CSVEGGSGNTIYF.

The chain couples TRBV5-1 to TRBJ2-5; D is uncertain. The CDR3 consists of 16 residues. Deletions cut 2 bases from V and 2 bases from J, with 16 bases between. CDR1 is SGHRS and CDR2 is YFSETQ in the germline V gene. CDR3 in amino acids: CASSFRNLDRQETQYF. CDR3 coding DNA: TGCGCCAGCAGCTTTCGTAATCTCGATCGGCAAGAGACCCAGTACTTC.

The chain couples TRBV7-9 to TRBJ1-4; the match to TRBD1 covers 11 bases. V dropped 6 bases and J dropped 5; count of bases not matched to a gene: 8. Germline V lookup: CDR1 SEHNR, CDR2 FQNEAQ (reference sequence). This CDR3 has 16 residues. The CDR3 DNA reads TGTGCCAGCAGGAAGGACAGGGGGCTGTTAAATGAAAAACTGTTTTTT. It yields the protein CASRKDRGLLNEKLFF.

The sample holds a few counts of this clone. The chain uses TRBV4-1 and TRBJ1-4, with a possible D match to TRBD1 (5 bases). The CDR3 has 15 residues. V lost 4 bases and J lost 8, with 17 bases in between. Germline values: CDR1 MGHRA, CDR2 YSYEKL. This chain's CDR3 is CASSPAGGGGEKLFF. The CDR3 bases are TGCGCCAGCAGCCCCGCGGGGGGGGGAGGGGAAAAACTGTTTTTT.

The chain uses TRBV6-5 and TRBJ1-5; the D gene is possibly TRBD1 (6 bases). Deletions cut 7 bases from V and 0 bases from J, with 10 bases between. Germline V lookup: CDR1 MNHEY, CDR2 SVGAGI. This CDR3 has 14 amino acids. The CDR3 reads CASKTGISNQPQHF. CDR3 nucleotide sequence: TGTGCCAGCAAAACAGGGATTAGCAATCAGCCCCAGCATTTT.

The genes are TRBV30 and TRBJ1-5, with TRBD1 identical over 7 bases. V shed 0 bases, J shed 4 bases, and the junction held 3 bases outside the gene matches. Germline CDR1 is GTSNPN and CDR2 is SVGIG (reference sequence). The CDR3 is made up of 14 amino acids. CDR3 amino acids: CAWSVPTGNQPQHF. CDR3 nucleotide sequence: TGTGCCTGGAGTGTACCGACAGGGAATCAGCCCCAGCATTTT.

This clone was counted a single time. The chain uses TRBV5-1 and TRBJ1-2; no clear D. The V end lost 5 bases, the J end lost 7 bases, and 15 bases lay between the germline ends. The CDR3 is 13 residues long. Germline V gene data show CDR1 as SGHRS and CDR2 as YFSETQ. DNA of the CDR3: TGCGCCAGCAGTCCTGAGACCCCGGGTGGCTACACCTTC. This encodes CASSPETPGGYTF.

This rearrangement joins TRBV7-8 to TRBJ1-1, with D possibly TRBD1 on 6 matching bases. This CDR3 is 13 amino acids long. Germline values: CDR1 SGHVS, CDR2 FQNEAQ. V was trimmed by 0 bases and J by 7 bases, leaving 9 bases between them. In DNA form, the CDR3 reads TGTGCCAGCAGCTTAGCCCACAGGGATGAAGCTTTCTTT. Amino acids: CASSLAHRDEAFF.